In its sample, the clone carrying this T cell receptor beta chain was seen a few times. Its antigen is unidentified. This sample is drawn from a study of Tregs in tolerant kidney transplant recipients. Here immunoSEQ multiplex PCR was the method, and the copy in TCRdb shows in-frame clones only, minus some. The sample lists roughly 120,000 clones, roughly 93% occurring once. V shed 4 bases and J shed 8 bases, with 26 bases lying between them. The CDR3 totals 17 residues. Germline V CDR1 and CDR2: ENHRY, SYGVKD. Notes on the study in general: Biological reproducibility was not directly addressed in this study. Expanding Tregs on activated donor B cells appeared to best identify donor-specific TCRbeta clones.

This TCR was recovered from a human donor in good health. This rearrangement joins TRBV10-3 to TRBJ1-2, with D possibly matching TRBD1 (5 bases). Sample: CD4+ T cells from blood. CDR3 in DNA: TGTGCCATCAGTGTCGGGGCAGCTTCTAACTATGCGCAAGGCTACACCTTC. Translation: CAISVGAASNYAQGYTF.